This T cell receptor beta chain was found in a study of early T cells in non-severe SARS-CoV-2 infection. Turning to the study itself: Sequencing was performed on bulk RNA from unsorted whole blood, leaving chains unpaired.

Tagging with unique molecular identifiers was applied to individual cDNA molecules. TCRdb processed the 5' RACE reads anew with MiXCR; each CDR3 protein has one entry. The sample has some 61,000 distinct CDR3 sequences; about 12% are singletons. This clonotype was seen only a few times. This clonotype was sampled from an adult who was a healthcare worker with PCR-confirmed SARS-CoV-2 infection or an uninfected control (not recorded which). Input material: whole blood.

The CDR3 DNA sequence: TGCAGCGTTGCCGACAGGGGAGAAGCTTTCTTT. Translating it yields CSVADRGEAFF. The V call is TRBV29-1, the J call TRBJ1-1, with TRBD1 matching 8 bases. CDR3 length: 11 amino acids. J gave up 8 bases and V 4 bases, and 3 bases lay outside the gene matches. Germline V gene lookup returns CDR1 SQVTM and CDR2 ANQGSEA.